Each of the 32 T cell receptor beta chains below was sequenced from the same sample in a study of blood T cell repertoires in COVID-19. Here immunoSEQ multiplex PCR was the method, and the copy in TCRdb shows in-frame clones only, minus some. The table shows 65,000 to 80,000 clones, with roughly four fifths occurring only once. What was sequenced was peripheral blood. The source is a human donor in a cohort sampled during active COVID-19.

The CDR3 coding sequence is TGCGCCAGCAGTCCGGGGGGCCAGAGGGAAAAACTGTTTTTT. Protein product: CASSPGGQREKLFF. The chain couples TRBV10-1 to TRBJ1-4, with a tentative D call TRBD1 (6 bases). Germline lookup yields CDR1 WNHNN and CDR2 SYGVQD (reference sequence). The CDR3 has 14 residues. V lost 5 bases and J lost 8, with 15 bases in between.

This clone was detected once. This chain joins TRBV10-1 and TRBJ2-5; TRBD2 matches at 8 bases. The V and J ends lost 3 bases and 5 bases, in that order; junction bases with no gene match: 5. Germline-derived CDR1 and CDR2 are WNHNN and SYGVQD (reference sequence). This CDR3 contains 14 residues. For the CDR3, the DNA is TGCGCCAGCAGTGACGCAGGGACTAGGGAGACCCAGTACTTC. It specifies CASSDAGTRETQYF.

This clone appeared a few times. The J gene is TRBJ2-1, the V gene TRBV5-6; D gene unclear. This CDR3 is built from 17 residues. Trimming removed 5 bases from V and 0 bases from J, with 18 bases in between. Germline V lookup: CDR1 SGHDT, CDR2 YYEEEE. The CDR3: CASSLTMGYSSYNEQFF. CDR3 DNA: TGTGCCAGCAGTCTTACGATGGGCTATAGCTCCTACAATGAGCAGTTCTTC.

The chain couples TRBV4-1 to TRBJ2-5; the match to TRBD2 covers 7 bases. From germline, CDR1 is MGHRA and CDR2 YSYEKL. After removal of 5 bases from V and 4 bases from J, the junction contained 7 bases not matched to a gene. The length of the CDR3 is 14 residues. This chain's CDR3 is CASSLAGRRETQYF. In DNA form, the CDR3 reads TGCGCCAGCAGCTTAGCGGGCCGTCGAGAGACCCAGTACTTC.

The V call is TRBV19, the J call TRBJ2-6; TRBD1 is a possible D gene (6 bases). Germline values: CDR1 LNHDA, CDR2 SQIVND (reference sequence). V lost 5 bases, J lost 2 bases, and 10 bases lay in between. The CDR3 contains 15 residues. The CDR3 spells CASSGNRAGANVLTF. The CDR3 DNA sequence: TGTGCCAGTAGTGGTAACAGGGCTGGGGCCAACGTCCTGACTTTC.

The chain carries TRBV18 and TRBJ1-2; 8 bases are a match to TRBD1. This CDR3 has 17 residues. Germline values: CDR1 KGHSH, CDR2 LQKENI. Germline trimming cut 3 bases from V and 8 bases from J; bases unmatched to any gene: 17. The CDR3 DNA reads as TGTGCCAGCTCACCTGGGATTCAACAGGGGGTTACGCGGGGCTACACCTTC. Its protein is CASSPGIQQGVTRGYTF.

CDR3 region: CASSSTTGISYEQYF. The CDR3 coding sequence is TGCGCCAGCAGCTCGACGACAGGGATTTCCTACGAGCAGTACTTC. The rearrangement joins TRBV5-1 to TRBJ2-7, with 7 positions matching TRBD1. V gave up 3 bases and J gave up 1 base; unmatched junction bases: 7. From germline, CDR1 is SGHRS and CDR2 YFSETQ. There are 15 residues in the CDR3.

This clone was observed a single time. The gene calls are TRBV11-3 and TRBJ2-1, with TRBD1 identical over 9 bases. Germline assignment: CDR1 SGHNT and CDR2 YENEEA. The CDR3 length is 16 residues. Trimming cost V 1 base and J 4 bases; bases outside gene matches: 5. CDR3 in amino acids: CASSLGLQGAYNEQFF. As DNA, the CDR3 is TGTGCCAGCAGCTTAGGGTTACAGGGGGCGTACAATGAGCAGTTCTTC. Supplemented by reference TRBV11-3 and TRBJ2-1, the full variable domain reads EAGVVQSPRYKIIEKKQPVAFWCNPISGHNTLYWYLQNLGQGPELLIRYENEEAVDDSQLPKDRFSAERLKGVDSTLKIQPAELGDSAVYLCASSLGLQGAYNEQFFGPGTRLTVL.

This clone was seen more than once but under ten times. The V gene is TRBV9, the J gene TRBJ2-1; tentative D call: TRBD2 (5 bases). Germline assignment: CDR1 SGDLS and CDR2 YYNGEE. This CDR3 region has 14 residues. Trimming took 0 bases from V and 5 from J, leaving 9 bases between them. In DNA, the CDR3 is TGTGCCAGCAGCGTAGGAGGGAGCAACAATGAGCAGTTCTTC. This encodes CASSVGGSNNEQFF.

The chain is built from TRBV7-9 and TRBJ2-5; 11 bases map to TRBD2. The length of the CDR3 is 16 residues. The junction had 6 bases not matched to a gene; V was cut back by 5 bases and J by 1 base. CDR1 and CDR2 (germline): SEHNR, FQNEAQ (reference sequence). The CDR3 DNA is TGTGCCAGCAGCCTTCGGACTAGCGGGCGCCAAGAGACCCAGTACTTC. Its protein product is CASSLRTSGRQETQYF.

The chain employs TRBV7-9 and TRBJ2-7; tentatively, D is TRBD1 (6 bases). Germline-derived CDR1 and CDR2 are SEHNR and FQNEAQ (reference sequence). The CDR3 is 14 amino acids. Trimming took 4 bases from V and 5 from J, leaving 15 bases between them. The CDR3 protein is CASSSATGNNEQYF. The CDR3 coding sequence is TGTGCCAGCAGCTCAGCCACAGGGAACAACGAGCAGTACTTC.

The chain recombines TRBV19 with TRBJ1-1, with 9 bases fitting TRBD1. The V gene's germline CDR1 is LNHDA and CDR2 SQIVND (reference sequence). V was clipped by 5 bases and J by 5 bases; unmatched bases: 6. The CDR3 runs 14 residues. CDR3 amino acids: CASSLDRGGTEAFF. The CDR3 region has the DNA TGTGCCAGTAGTCTCGACAGGGGGGGGACTGAAGCTTTCTTT.

The count of this clone is one. In DNA, the CDR3 is TGTGCCAGCAGCCCCGGGACAGTCAGGGATGGCTACACCTTC. Its protein product is CASSPGTVRDGYTF. This chain links TRBV7-8 with TRBJ1-2; 7 nucleotides match TRBD1. The CDR3 is made up of 14 amino acids. Unmatched junction bases numbered 9, after V lost 5 bases and J lost 6 bases. Germline V gene data show CDR1 as SGHVS and CDR2 as FQNEAQ.

This chain connects TRBV15 to TRBJ1-4, with D uncertain. CDR3 size: 13 residues. V lost 3 bases, J lost 8 bases, and 10 bases lay in between. Germline V CDR1 and CDR2: LNHNV, YYDKDF (reference sequence). The CDR3 bases are TGTGCCACCAGCAGGCGCAAAGAGGAAAAACTGTTTTTT. As protein: CATSRRKEEKLFF. Full variable domain (remainder filled in from reference TRBV15 and TRBJ1-4): DAMVIQNPRYQVTQFGKPVTLSCSQTLNHNVMYWYQQKSSQAPKLLFHYYDKDFNNEADTPDNFQSRRPNTSFCFLDIRSPGLGDTAMYLCATSRRKEEKLFFGSGTQLSVL.

The rearrangement joins TRBV7-9 to TRBJ1-2; maybe TRBD1 (5 bases). The ends were cut back, 3 bases at V and 6 bases at J, with 17 bases in the middle. This CDR3 has 15 amino acids. Germline CDR1 and CDR2: SEHNR and FQNEAQ (reference sequence). The CDR3: CASSFREQGGHGYTF. The CDR3 DNA is TGTGCCAGCAGCTTTCGGGAGCAGGGAGGGCATGGCTACACCTTC.

The chain is built from TRBV2 and TRBJ2-7; 7 bases match TRBD2. Germline-derived CDR1 and CDR2 are SNHLY and FYNNEI. V shed 8 bases, J shed 2 bases, and the junction held 9 bases outside the gene matches. The length of the CDR3 is 14 residues. CDR3 in DNA: TGTGCCAGCGGTGGGAGGGCTAACACCTACGAGCAGTACTTC. It specifies CASGGRANTYEQYF.

The rearrangement links TRBV11-2 to TRBJ2-5; TRBD2 matches at 7 bases. Germline V CDR1 and CDR2: SGHAT, FQNNGV. CDR3 length: 16 residues. V was pared by 2 bases and J by 2 bases, with 8 bases of the junction left unmatched. The CDR3 protein is CASSLRAGGYQETQYF. In nucleotides, the CDR3 is TGTGCCAGCAGCTTAAGGGCCGGGGGGTATCAAGAGACCCAGTACTTC.

The chain is built from TRBV11-2 and TRBJ2-7, with D possibly matching TRBD1 (6 bases). The V end lost 5 bases, the J end lost 2 bases, and 16 bases lay between the germline ends. The germline CDR1 and CDR2 sequences are SGHAT and FQNNGV. CDR3 size: 15 residues. CDR3 residues: CASSQRQAHTYEQYF. In DNA form, the CDR3 reads TGTGCCAGCAGCCAACGACAGGCCCACACCTACGAGCAGTACTTC.

CDR3 coding DNA: TGTGCCACCGGCCTGGGACTAGCTCAAGATACGCAGTATTTT. It yields the protein CATGLGLAQDTQYF. The chain recombines TRBV24-1 with TRBJ2-3, with TRBD2 matching 9 bases. Germline V gene data show CDR1 as KGHDR and CDR2 as SFDVKD. Trimming took 9 bases from V and 5 from J; bases not matched to a gene: 8. The CDR3 length is 14 residues.

V and J are TRBV5-1 and TRBJ2-7, with 7 bases identical to TRBD1. This CDR3 is built from 15 residues. Germline-derived CDR1 and CDR2 are SGHRS and YFSETQ. J gave up 5 bases and V 0 bases, and 8 bases lay outside the gene matches. The CDR3 DNA is TGCGCCAGCAGCTTGGACAGGGGATATTCGAACGAGCAGTACTTC. It specifies CASSLDRGYSNEQYF.

This clone was seen only a few times. The chain joins TRBV5-1 to TRBJ2-7; D perhaps matches TRBD2 (6 bases). This CDR3 is 14 amino acids long. V was cut by 0 bases and J by 5 bases, with 12 bases left in between. CDR1 is SGHRS, CDR2 YFSETQ, per germline. Here the CDR3 reads CASSLAPGANEQYF. The CDR3 DNA follows: TGCGCCAGCAGCTTGGCCCCGGGAGCAAACGAGCAGTACTTC.

This clone was seen a single time. This sequence joins TRBV11-2 and TRBJ2-7, with 7 positions matching TRBD1. The CDR3 length is 15 residues. J lost 0 bases, V lost 5 bases, and 7 bases had no gene match. CDR1 and CDR2 (germline): SGHAT, FQNNGV. The CDR3 DNA sequence: TGTGCCAGCAGCCTCAGGACAGGACACTCCTACGAGCAGTACTTC. It specifies CASSLRTGHSYEQYF.

This clone was observed once. V is TRBV30 and J is TRBJ1-4; possible D gene TRBD1, 6 bases. Deletions cut 0 bases from V and 2 bases from J, with 16 bases between. The CDR3 covers 17 residues. Germline values: CDR1 GTSNPN, CDR2 SVGIG (reference sequence). For the CDR3, the DNA is TGTGCCTGGAGTGTTCTAGGCTTAAGGGGGACTAATGAAAAACTGTTTTTT. As protein: CAWSVLGLRGTNEKLFF.

About this clone itself: This sample also contains other DNA sequences that code for the same CDR3. The chain carries TRBV7-9 and TRBJ1-4, with 8 bases that match TRBD1. Trimming took 5 bases from V and 8 from J; bases not matched to a gene: 7. The CDR3 sequence is 14 residues long. Germline V gene sequence: CDR1 SEHNR, CDR2 FQNEAQ (reference sequence). The CDR3 nucleotides read TGTGCCAGCAGCCTCGGACAGGGTTACGAAAAACTGTTTTTT. It yields the protein CASSLGQGYEKLFF.

The genes are TRBV13 and TRBJ2-5; TRBD2 might be the D (5 bases). Per the germline V gene, CDR1 is PRHDT and CDR2 is FYEKMQ (reference sequence). V dropped 2 bases and J dropped 5 bases, with 12 bases sitting between them. This CDR3 is 14 amino acids long. The chain's CDR3 is CASSLYAGWETQYF. CDR3 sequence (DNA): TGTGCCAGCAGCTTATATGCGGGTTGGGAGACCCAGTACTTC.

The rearrangement uses TRBV10-1 and TRBJ1-4, with D tentatively TRBD1 (6 bases). CDR1 is WNHNN and CDR2 is SYGVQD in the germline V gene (reference sequence). Trimming took off 2 bases at V and 9 bases at J, with 13 bases between the two ends. The CDR3 is 14 amino acids. Here the CDR3 DNA reads TGCGCCAGCAGTGAGGGCAGGGGTCGGAAAAAACTGTTTTTT. Amino acid sequence: CASSEGRGRKKLFF.

The chain uses TRBV5-8 and TRBJ1-3; 7 nucleotides match TRBD1. V was clipped by 0 bases and J by 4 bases; unmatched bases: 1. The CDR3 is 14 amino acids. Germline values: CDR1 SGHTS, CDR2 YDEGEE. CDR3 coding DNA: TGTGCCAGCAGCTTGGGACAGGGAGGAAACACCATATATTTT. Residues: CASSLGQGGNTIYF.

The chain joins TRBV7-3 to TRBJ2-1; no definite D call. CDR3 length: 15 amino acids. V shed 8 bases and J shed 0 bases, with 14 bases lying between them. Germline V gene sequence: CDR1 SGHTA, CDR2 FQGTGA. The CDR3 coding sequence is TGTGCCAGCGCTACTGGGCATAACTCCTACAATGAGCAGTTCTTC. Translating gives CASATGHNSYNEQFF.

This sequence joins TRBV5-6 and TRBJ1-2; 7 nucleotides match TRBD1. The CDR3 has 13 residues. Trimming removed 4 bases from V and 4 bases from J; junction bases left unmatched: 4. Germline V gene lookup returns CDR1 SGHDT and CDR2 YYEEEE. The CDR3 reads CASSRDSFYGYTF. As DNA, the CDR3 is TGTGCCAGCAGCCGGGACAGCTTCTATGGCTACACCTTC.

This chain connects TRBV11-2 to TRBJ1-1; tentatively, D is TRBD1 (6 bases). CDR1 is SGHAT, CDR2 FQNNGV, per germline. Trimming stripped 0 bases from V and 5 bases from J, with 13 bases between. This CDR3 region has 15 residues. DNA of the CDR3: TGTGCCAGCAGCTTAGATACAGGGCGTGGGACTGAAGCTTTCTTT. As protein: CASSLDTGRGTEAFF.

As DNA, the CDR3 is TGTGCCAGCAGCTTAAATAGCGGGGACTACAATGAGCAGTTCTTC. Residues: CASSLNSGDYNEQFF. This sequence joins TRBV7-3 and TRBJ2-1; 8 bases match TRBD2. From germline, CDR1 is SGHTA and CDR2 FQGTGA. This CDR3 region has 15 residues. V trimming: 1 base; J trimming: 3 bases; junction bases outside the gene matches: 2.

The chain is built from TRBV6-5 and TRBJ2-5; 12 bases agree with TRBD1. The CDR3 loop spans 16 amino acids. CDR1 MNHEY and CDR2 SVGAGI come from the germline V gene. V lost 2 bases to trimming and J lost 0 bases; unmatched junction nucleotides: 1. The DNA of the CDR3 is TGTGCCAGCAGTTACGGGGACAGGGGGCACCAAGAGACCCAGTACTTC. It specifies CASSYGDRGHQETQYF.